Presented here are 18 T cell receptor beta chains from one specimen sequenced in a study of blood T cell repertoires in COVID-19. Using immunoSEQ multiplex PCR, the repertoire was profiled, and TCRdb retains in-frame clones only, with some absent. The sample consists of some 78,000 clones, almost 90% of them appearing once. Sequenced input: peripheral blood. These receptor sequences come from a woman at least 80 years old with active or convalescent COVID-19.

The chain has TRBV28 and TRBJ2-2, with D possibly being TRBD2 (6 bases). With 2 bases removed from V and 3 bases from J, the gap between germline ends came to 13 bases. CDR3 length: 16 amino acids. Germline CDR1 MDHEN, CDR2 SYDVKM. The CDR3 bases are TGTGCCAGCAGTTTAAGATCCGGGAGCCACACCGGGGAGCTGTTTTTT. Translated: CASSLRSGSHTGELFF.

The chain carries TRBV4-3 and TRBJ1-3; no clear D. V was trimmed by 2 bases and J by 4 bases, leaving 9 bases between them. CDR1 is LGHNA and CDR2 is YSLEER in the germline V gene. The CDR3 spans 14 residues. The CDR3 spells CASSQKLEGNTIYF. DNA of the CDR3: TGCGCCAGCAGCCAAAAATTAGAGGGAAACACCATATATTTT.

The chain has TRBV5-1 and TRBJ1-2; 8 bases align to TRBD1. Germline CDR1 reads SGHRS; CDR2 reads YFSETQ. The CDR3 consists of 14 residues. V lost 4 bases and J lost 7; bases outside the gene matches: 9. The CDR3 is CASSRGQGPGGYTF. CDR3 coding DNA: TGCGCCAGCAGCCGCGGACAGGGTCCGGGTGGCTACACCTTC. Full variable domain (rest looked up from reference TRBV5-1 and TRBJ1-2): KAGVTQTPRYLIKTRGQQVTLSCSPISGHRSVSWYQQTPGQGLQFLFEYFSETQRNKGNFPGRFSGRQFSNSRSEMNVSTLELGDSALYLCASSRGQGPGGYTFGSGTRLTVV.

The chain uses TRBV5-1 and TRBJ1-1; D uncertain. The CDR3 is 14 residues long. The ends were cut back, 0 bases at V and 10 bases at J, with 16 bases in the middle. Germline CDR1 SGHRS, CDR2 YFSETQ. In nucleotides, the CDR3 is TGCGCCAGCAGCTTGGTAGGAAGTATGGAGGGAGCTTTCTTT. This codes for CASSLVGSMEGAFF.

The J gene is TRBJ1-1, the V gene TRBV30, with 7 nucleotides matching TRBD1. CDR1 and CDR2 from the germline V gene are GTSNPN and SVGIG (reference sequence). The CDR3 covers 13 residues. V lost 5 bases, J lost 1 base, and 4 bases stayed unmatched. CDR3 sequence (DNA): TGTGCCTGGTCGGGACAGCCGAACACTGAAGCTTTCTTT. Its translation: CAWSGQPNTEAFF.

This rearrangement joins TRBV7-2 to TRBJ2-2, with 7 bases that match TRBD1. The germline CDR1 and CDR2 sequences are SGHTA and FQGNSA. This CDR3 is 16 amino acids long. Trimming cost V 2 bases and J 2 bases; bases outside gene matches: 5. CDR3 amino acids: CASSLYGTVNTGELFF. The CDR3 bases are TGTGCCAGCAGCTTATATGGGACAGTTAACACCGGGGAGCTGTTTTTT.

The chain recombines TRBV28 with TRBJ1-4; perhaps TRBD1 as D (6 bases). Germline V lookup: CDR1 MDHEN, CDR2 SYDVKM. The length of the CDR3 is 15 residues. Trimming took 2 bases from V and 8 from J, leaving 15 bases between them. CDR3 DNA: TGTGCCAGCAGTTTAACAGGGCCCATTATGGAAAAACTGTTTTTT. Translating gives CASSLTGPIMEKLFF.

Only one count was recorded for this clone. The CDR3 coding sequence is TGTGCCAGCAGCTTCTTAGCGGGAGGGCCGGTTGAGACCCAGTACTTC. Translated, it gives CASSFLAGGPVETQYF. V and J are TRBV7-3 and TRBJ2-5; 11 bases are shared with TRBD2. This CDR3 contains 16 residues. Trimming removed 3 bases from V and 5 bases from J; junction bases left unmatched: 8. Per germline, CDR1 SGHTA and CDR2 FQGTGA.

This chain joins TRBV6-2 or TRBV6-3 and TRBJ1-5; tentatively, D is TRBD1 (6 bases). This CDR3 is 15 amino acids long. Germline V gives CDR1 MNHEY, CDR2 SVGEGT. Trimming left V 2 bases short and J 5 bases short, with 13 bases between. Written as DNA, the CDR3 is TGTGCCAGCAGTTACGGGGGCAGGGTTGATCAGCCCCAGCATTTT. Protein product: CASSYGGRVDQPQHF.

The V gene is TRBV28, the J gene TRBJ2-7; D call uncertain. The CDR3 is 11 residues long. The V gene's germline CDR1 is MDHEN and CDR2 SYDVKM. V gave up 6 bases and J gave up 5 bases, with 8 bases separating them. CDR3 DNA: TGTGCCAGCAGCACTCGGGACGAGCAGTACTTC. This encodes CASSTRDEQYF. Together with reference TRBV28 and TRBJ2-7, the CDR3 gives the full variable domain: DVKVTQSSRYLVKRTGEKVFLECVQDMDHENMFWYRQDPGLGLRLIYFSYDVKMKEKGDIPEGYSVSREKKERFSLILESASTNQTSMYLCASSTRDEQYFGPGTRLTVT.

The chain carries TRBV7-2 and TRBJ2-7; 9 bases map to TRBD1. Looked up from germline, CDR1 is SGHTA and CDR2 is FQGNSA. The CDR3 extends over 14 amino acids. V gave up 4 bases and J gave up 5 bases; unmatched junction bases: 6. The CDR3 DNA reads TGTGCCAGCAGCTCGGGACAGGGTCGAAACGAGCAGTACTTC. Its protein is CASSSGQGRNEQYF.

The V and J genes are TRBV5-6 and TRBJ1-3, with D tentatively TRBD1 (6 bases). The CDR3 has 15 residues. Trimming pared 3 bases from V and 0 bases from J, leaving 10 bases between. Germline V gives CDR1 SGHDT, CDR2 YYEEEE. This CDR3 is CASSSRDTSGNTIYF. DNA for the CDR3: TGTGCCAGCAGCTCCCGGGACACCTCTGGAAACACCATATATTTT.

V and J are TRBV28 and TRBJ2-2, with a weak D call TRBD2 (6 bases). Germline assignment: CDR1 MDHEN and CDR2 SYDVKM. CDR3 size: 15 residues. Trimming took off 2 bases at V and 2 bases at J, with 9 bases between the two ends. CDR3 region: CASSLGGDNTGELFF. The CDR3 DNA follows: TGTGCCAGCAGTTTAGGAGGGGATAACACCGGGGAGCTGTTTTTT.

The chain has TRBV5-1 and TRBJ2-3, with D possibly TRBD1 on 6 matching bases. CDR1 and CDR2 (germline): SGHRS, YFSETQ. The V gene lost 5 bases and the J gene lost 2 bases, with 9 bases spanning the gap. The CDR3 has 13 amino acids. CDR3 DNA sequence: TGCGCCAGCAGAAACAGGGACACAGATACGCAGTATTTT. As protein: CASRNRDTDTQYF.

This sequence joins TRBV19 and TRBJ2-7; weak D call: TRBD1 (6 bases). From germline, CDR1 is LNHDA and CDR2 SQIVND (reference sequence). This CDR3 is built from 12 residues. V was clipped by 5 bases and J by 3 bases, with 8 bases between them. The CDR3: CASSEQGYEQYF. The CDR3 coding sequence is TGTGCCAGTAGTGAACAGGGCTACGAGCAGTACTTC.

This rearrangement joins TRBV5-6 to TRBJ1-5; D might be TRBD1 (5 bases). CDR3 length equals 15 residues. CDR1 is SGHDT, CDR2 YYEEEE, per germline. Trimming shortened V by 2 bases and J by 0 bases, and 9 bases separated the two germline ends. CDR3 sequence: CASSLMGLSNQPQHF. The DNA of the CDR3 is TGTGCCAGCAGCTTAATGGGGCTTAGCAATCAGCCCCAGCATTTT.

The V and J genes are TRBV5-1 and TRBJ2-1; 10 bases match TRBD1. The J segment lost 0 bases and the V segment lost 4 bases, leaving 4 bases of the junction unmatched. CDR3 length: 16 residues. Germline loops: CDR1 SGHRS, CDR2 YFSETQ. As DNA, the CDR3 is TGCGCCAGCAGCCTTGACAGGGGGCTCTCCTACAATGAGCAGTTCTTC. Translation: CASSLDRGLSYNEQFF.

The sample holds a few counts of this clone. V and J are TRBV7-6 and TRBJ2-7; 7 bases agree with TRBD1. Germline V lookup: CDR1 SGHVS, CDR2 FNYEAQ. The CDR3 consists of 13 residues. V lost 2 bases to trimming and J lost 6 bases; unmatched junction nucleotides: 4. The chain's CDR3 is CASSLKGGSEQYF. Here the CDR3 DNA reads TGTGCCAGCAGCTTAAAAGGGGGCAGCGAGCAGTACTTC.